Shown below are 3 T cell receptor beta chains from a single sample sequenced in a study of blood T cells in healthy people across ages. Through a sample-barcoded 5' primer and a J-beta primer mix, a second PCR was run for 7 to 11 cycles. TCRdb independently ran MiXCR on the 5' RACE reads; one entry per CDR3 protein. The sample has over 600,000 distinct CDR3 sequences; 40% to 45% are singletons. The sequenced sample consisted of blood. Receptors originate from an elderly man in good health.

This clonotype was observed a few times. In nucleotides, the CDR3 is TGTGCCAGCAGGACGACAGGAGCCTACGAGCAGTACTTC. It encodes CASRTTGAYEQYF. The rearrangement joins TRBV7-2 to TRBJ2-7, with TRBD1 as a possible D gene (6 bases). Germline V lookup: CDR1 SGHTA, CDR2 FQGNSA. The ends were cut back, 6 bases at V and 2 bases at J, with 11 bases in the middle. The CDR3 contains 13 residues. Full variable domain (missing parts from reference TRBV7-2 and TRBJ2-7): GAGVSQSPSNKVTEKGKDVELRCDPISGHTALYWYRQSLGQGLEFLIYFQGNSAPDKSGLPSDRFSAERTGGSVSTLTIQRTQQEDSAVYLCASRTTGAYEQYFGPGTRLTVT.

This chain links TRBV4-3 with TRBJ2-1; D might be TRBD2 (5 bases). This CDR3 comprises 15 residues. Germline loops: CDR1 LGHNA, CDR2 YSLEER. V shed 4 bases and J shed 6 bases, with 16 bases lying between them. The CDR3 is CASSPASWVSNEQFF. As DNA, the CDR3 is TGCGCCAGCAGCCCAGCTAGCTGGGTTTCCAATGAGCAGTTCTTC.

This clonotype was counted ten times or more. The J gene is TRBJ1-2, the V gene TRBV20-1, with 11 bases lining up with TRBD1. CDR3 length: 15 residues. Germline V gives CDR1 DFQATT, CDR2 SNEGSKA (reference sequence). V was pared by 2 bases and J by 4 bases, with 6 bases of the junction left unmatched. CDR3 bases: TGCAGTGCTAGAACCCGCGGACAGGGGGCCTATGGCTACACCTTC. Protein product: CSARTRGQGAYGYTF.